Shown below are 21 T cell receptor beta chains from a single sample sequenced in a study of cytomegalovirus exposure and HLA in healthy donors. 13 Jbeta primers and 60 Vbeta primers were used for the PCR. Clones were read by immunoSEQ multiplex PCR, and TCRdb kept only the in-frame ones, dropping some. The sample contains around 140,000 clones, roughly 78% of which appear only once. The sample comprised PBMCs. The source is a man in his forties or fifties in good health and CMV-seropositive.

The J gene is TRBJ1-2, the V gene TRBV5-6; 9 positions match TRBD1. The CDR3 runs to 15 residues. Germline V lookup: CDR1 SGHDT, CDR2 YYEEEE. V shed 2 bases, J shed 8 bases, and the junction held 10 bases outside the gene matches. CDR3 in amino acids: CASSFGQGPAGGYTF. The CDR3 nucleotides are TGTGCCAGCAGCTTCGGACAGGGGCCCGCTGGGGGCTACACCTTC.

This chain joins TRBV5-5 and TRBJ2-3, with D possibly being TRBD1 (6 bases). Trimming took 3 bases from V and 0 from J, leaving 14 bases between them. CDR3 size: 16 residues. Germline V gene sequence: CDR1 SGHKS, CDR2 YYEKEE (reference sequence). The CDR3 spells CASSSATGSSTDTQYF. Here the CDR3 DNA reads TGTGCCAGCAGCTCCGCGACAGGTTCTAGCACAGATACGCAGTATTTT.

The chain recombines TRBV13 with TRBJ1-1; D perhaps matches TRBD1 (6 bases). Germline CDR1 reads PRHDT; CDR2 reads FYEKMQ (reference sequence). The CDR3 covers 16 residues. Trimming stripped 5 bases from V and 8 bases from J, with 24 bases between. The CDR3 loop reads CASSPYDRPGAGEAFF. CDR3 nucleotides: TGTGCCAGCAGCCCATACGACAGGCCCGGGGCAGGGGAAGCTTTCTTT. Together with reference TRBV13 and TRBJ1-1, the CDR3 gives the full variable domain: AAGVIQSPRHLIKEKRETATLKCYPIPRHDTVYWYQQGPGQDPQFLISFYEKMQSDKGSIPDRFSAQQFSDYHSELNMSSLELGDSALYFCASSPYDRPGAGEAFFGQGTRLTVV.

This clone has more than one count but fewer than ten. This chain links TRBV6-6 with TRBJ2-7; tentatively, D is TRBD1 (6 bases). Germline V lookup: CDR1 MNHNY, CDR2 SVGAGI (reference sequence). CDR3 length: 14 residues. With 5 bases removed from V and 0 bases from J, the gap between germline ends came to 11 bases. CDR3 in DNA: TGTGCCAGCAGTCAACAGGGTTTCTCCTACGAGCAGTACTTC. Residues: CASSQQGFSYEQYF.

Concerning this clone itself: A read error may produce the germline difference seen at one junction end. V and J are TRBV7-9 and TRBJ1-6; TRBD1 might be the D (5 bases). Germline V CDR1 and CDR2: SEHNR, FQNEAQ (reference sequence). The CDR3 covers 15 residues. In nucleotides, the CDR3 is TGTTCCAGCAGCTTCGCAGGGAGGGGACATTCACCCCTCCACTTT. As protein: CSSSFAGRGHSPLHF.

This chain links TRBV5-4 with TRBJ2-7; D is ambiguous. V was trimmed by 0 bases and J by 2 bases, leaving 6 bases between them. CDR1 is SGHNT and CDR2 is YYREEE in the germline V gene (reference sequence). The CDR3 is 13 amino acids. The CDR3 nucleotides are TGTGCCAGCAGCTTGGACGTAGCCTACGAGCAGTACTTC. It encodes CASSLDVAYEQYF.

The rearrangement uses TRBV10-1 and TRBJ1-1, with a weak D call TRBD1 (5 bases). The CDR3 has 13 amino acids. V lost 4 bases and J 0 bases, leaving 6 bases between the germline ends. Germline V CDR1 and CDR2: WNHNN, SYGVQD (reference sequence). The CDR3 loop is CASSGQMNTEAFF. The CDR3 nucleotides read TGCGCCAGCAGTGGACAGATGAACACTGAAGCTTTCTTT.

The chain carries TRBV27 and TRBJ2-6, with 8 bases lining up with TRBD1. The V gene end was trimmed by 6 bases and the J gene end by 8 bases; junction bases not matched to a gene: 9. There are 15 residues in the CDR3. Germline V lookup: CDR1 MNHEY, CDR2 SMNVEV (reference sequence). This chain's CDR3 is CASRVGGTGPNVLTF. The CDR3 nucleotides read TGTGCCAGCAGGGTAGGAGGGACAGGCCCCAACGTCCTGACTTTC.

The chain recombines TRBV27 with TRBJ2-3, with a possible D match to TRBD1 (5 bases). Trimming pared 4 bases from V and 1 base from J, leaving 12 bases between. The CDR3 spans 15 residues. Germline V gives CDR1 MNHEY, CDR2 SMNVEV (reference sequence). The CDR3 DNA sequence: TGTGCCAGCAGTTCGACGCAGGGTGGCACAGATACGCAGTATTTT. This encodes CASSSTQGGTDTQYF.

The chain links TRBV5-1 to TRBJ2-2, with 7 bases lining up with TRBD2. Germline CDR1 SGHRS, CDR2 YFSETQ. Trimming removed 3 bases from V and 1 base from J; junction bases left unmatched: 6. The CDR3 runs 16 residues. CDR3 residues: CASSSNLAGNTGELFF. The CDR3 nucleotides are TGCGCCAGCAGCTCAAATTTAGCGGGGAACACCGGGGAGCTGTTTTTT.

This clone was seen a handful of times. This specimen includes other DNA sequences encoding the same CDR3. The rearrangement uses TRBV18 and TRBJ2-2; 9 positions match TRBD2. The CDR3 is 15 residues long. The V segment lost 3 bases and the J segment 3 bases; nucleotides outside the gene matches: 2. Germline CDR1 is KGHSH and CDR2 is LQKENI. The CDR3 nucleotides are TGTGCCAGCTCACCCTTAGCGGGGGACACCGGGGAGCTGTTTTTT. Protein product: CASSPLAGDTGELFF.

The CDR3, as DNA: TGTGCCAGTAGCCCGTTCCGGGACAGGGGGCGCGAGCAGTACTTC. Translating gives CASSPFRDRGREQYF. The chain joins TRBV19 to TRBJ2-7; 12 nucleotides line up with TRBD1. The CDR3 covers 15 residues. Per the germline V gene, CDR1 is LNHDA and CDR2 is SQIVND (reference sequence). Trimming took 6 bases from V and 6 from J; bases not matched to a gene: 9.

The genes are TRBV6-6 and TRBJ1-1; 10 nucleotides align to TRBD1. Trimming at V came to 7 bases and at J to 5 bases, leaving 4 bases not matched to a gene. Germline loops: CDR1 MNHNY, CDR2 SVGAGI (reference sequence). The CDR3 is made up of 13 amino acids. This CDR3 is CASIDRGLTEAFF. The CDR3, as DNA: TGTGCCAGCATTGACAGGGGGCTGACTGAAGCTTTCTTT.

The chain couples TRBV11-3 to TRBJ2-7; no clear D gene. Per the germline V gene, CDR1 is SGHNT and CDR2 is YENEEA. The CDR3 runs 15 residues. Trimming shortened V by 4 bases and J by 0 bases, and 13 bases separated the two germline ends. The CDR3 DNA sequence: TGTGCCAGCAGCTCCTCTCCGGGTGGCTCCTACGAGCAGTACTTC. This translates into CASSSSPGGSYEQYF.

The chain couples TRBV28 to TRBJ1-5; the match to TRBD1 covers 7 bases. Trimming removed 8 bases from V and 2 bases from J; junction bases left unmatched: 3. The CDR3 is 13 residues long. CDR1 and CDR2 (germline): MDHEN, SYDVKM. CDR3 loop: CASYTGGNQPQHF. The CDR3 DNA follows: TGTGCCAGCTATACAGGGGGCAATCAGCCCCAGCATTTT.

The CDR3 here is CASSLESNPNYGYTF. CDR3 DNA: TGTGCCAGCAGCTTGGAGAGTAATCCTAACTATGGCTACACCTTC. The chain recombines TRBV5-4 with TRBJ1-2; D uncertain. The CDR3 runs 15 residues. The V end lost 0 bases, the J end lost 0 bases, and 9 bases lay between the germline ends. The germline V gene encodes CDR1 SGHNT and CDR2 YYREEE (reference sequence).

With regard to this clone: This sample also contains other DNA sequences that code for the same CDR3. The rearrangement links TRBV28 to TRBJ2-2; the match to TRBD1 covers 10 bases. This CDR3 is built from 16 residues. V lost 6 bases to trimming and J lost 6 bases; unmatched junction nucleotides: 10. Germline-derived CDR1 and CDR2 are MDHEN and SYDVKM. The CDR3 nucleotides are TGTGCCAGCAGCTCGGCCCGGGACAGGGGAGCCGGGGAGCTGTTTTTT. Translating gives CASSSARDRGAGELFF.

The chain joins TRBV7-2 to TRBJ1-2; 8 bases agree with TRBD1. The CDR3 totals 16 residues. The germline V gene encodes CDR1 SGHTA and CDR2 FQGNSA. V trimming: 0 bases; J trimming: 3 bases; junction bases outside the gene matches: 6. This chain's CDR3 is CASSLATGVTDYGYTF. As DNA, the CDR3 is TGTGCCAGCAGCTTAGCGACAGGGGTAACGGACTATGGCTACACCTTC.

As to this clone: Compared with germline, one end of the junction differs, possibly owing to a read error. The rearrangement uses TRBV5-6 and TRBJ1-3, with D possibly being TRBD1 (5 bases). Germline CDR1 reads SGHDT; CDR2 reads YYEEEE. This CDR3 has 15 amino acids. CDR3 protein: CAGSGQGTTGNTIYF. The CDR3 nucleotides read TGTGCCGGCAGCGGTCAGGGAACGACTGGAAACACCATATATTTT.

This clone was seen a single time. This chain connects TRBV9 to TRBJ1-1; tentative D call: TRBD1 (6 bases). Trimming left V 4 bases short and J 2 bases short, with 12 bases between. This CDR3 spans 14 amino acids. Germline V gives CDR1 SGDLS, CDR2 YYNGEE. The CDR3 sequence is CASSFTGHNTEAFF. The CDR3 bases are TGTGCCAGCAGCTTCACGGGACACAACACTGAAGCTTTCTTT.

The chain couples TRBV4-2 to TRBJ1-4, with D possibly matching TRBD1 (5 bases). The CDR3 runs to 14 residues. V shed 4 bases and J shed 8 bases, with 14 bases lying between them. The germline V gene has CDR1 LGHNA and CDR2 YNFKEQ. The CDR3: CASSLLGGEEKLFF. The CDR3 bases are TGTGCCAGCAGCCTTCTGGGGGGGGAGGAAAAACTGTTTTTT.